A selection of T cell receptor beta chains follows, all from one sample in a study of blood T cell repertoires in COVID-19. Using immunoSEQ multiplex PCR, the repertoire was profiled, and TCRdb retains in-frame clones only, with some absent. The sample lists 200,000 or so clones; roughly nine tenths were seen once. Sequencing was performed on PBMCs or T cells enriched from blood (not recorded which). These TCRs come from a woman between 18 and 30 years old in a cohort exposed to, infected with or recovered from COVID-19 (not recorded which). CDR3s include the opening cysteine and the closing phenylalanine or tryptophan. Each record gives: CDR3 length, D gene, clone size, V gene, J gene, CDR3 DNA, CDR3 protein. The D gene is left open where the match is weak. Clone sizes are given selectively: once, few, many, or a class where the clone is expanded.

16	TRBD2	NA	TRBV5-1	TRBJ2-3	TGCGCCAGCAGCTTCCCCCTAGCGGGAGGAACAGATACGCAGTATTTT	CASSFPLAGGTDTQYF
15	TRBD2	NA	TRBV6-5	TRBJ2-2	TGTGCCAGCCACGGGGCTAGCGGGGGCACCGGGGAGCTGTTTTTT	CASHGASGGTGELFF
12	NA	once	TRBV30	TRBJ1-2	TGTGCCGGGGACAATGGCCCCGTGGGCTACACCTTC	CAGDNGPVGYTF
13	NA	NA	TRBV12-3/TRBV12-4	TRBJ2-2	TGTGCCAGCAGTAGACAGCTCACCGGGGAGCTGTTTTTT	CASSRQLTGELFF
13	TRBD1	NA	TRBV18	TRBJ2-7	TGTGCCAGCTCACCTGCAGGGGGCCACGAGCAGTACTTC	CASSPAGGHEQYF
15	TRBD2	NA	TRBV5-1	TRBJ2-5	TGCGCCAGCAGCTCGACGGGACTAGTCGGAGAGACCCAGTACTTC	CASSSTGLVGETQYF
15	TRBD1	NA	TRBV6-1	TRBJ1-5	TGTGCCAGCAGTGAAAGGCGACAGGGGAGTCAGCCCCAGCATTTT	CASSERRQGSQPQHF
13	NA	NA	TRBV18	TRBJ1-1	TGTGCCAGCTCATTACATACAGAACAGGAAGCTTTCTTT	CASSLHTEQEAFF
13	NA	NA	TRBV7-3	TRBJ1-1	TGTGCCAGCAGCTTAACCCCAGGGATTGAAGCTTTCTTT	CASSLTPGIEAFF
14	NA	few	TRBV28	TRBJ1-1	TGTGCCAGCAGTGCAACTCGGGTTAACACTGAAGCTTTCTTT	CASSATRVNTEAFF
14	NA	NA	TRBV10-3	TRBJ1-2	TGTGCGATCAGTTGGGGTAAAGGGGCGGATGGCTACACCTTC	CAISWGKGADGYTF
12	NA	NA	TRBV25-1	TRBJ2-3	TGTGCCAGCAGTGAATTGAGAGATACGCAGTATTTT	CASSELRDTQYF
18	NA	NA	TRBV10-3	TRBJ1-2	TGTGCCATCAGTGAGTCACGTGACAGCCCAGGAGCTAACTATGGCTACACCTTC	CAISESRDSPGANYGYTF
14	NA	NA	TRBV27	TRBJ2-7	TGTGCCAGCAGTCCGTTGGTTAGAGGAAACGAGCAGTACTTC	CASSPLVRGNEQYF
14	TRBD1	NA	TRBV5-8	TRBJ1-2	TGTGCCAGCAGCTTGGGGCAGGGGGCCTATGGCTACACCTTC	CASSLGQGAYGYTF
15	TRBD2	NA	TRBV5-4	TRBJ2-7	TGTGCCAGCAGCTTGAAAAGCGGGAAAAACTACGAGCAGTACTTC	CASSLKSGKNYEQYF
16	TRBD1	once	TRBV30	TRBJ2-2	TGTGCCTGGAGCCCATACAGGGGGCTTAACACCGGGGAGCTGTTTTTT	CAWSPYRGLNTGELFF
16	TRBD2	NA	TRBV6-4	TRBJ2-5	TGTGCCAGCAGTGACTCGACCGCGGGAGATGTTGAGACCCAGTACTTC	CASSDSTAGDVETQYF
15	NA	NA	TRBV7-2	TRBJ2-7	TGTGCCAGCAGCCCCCAGGCGGGGTCTTATTACGAGCAGTACTTC	CASSPQAGSYYEQYF
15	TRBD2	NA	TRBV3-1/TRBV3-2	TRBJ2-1	TGTGCCAGCAGCCCATCTAGCGGGAGGGCAAATGAGCAGTTCTTC	CASSPSSGRANEQFF
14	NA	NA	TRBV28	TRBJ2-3	TGTGCCAGCAGGATTCCAGGAAGCACAGATACGCAGTATTTT	CASRIPGSTDTQYF
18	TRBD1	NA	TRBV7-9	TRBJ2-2	TGTGCCAGCAGCTTAAAGAGGGGGCCCTCCGAGGACACCGGGGAGCTGTTTTTT	CASSLKRGPSEDTGELFF
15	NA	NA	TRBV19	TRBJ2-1	TGTGCCAGTAGTATAGCGGGTAACTCCTACAATGAGCAGTTCTTC	CASSIAGNSYNEQFF
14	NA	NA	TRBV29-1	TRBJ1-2	TGCAGCGTTGAAGATGTACAGATGAACTATGGCTACACCTTC	CSVEDVQMNYGYTF
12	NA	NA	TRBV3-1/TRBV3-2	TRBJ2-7	TGTGCCAGCAGCCACGCGGGTTACGAGCAGTACTTC	CASSHAGYEQYF
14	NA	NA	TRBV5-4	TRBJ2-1	TGTGCCAGCAGCTTGGGACAGGCCTACAATGAGCAGTTCTTC	CASSLGQAYNEQFF
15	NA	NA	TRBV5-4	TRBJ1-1	TGTGCCAGCAGCTTTAGTTCTCAAAGGAACACTGAAGCTTTCTTT	CASSFSSQRNTEAFF